The 2 T cell receptor beta chains given below trace back to one sample, sequenced in a study of cytomegalovirus exposure and HLA in healthy donors. Assay: immunoSEQ multiplex PCR; the TCRdb copy retains only in-frame clones and omits some. Of about 140,000 clones in the sample, 80% to 90% were seen once. The specimen sequenced was PBMCs. The receptors derive from a woman aged 18-29 years in good health and CMV-seropositive.

This clone has just a few counts. The chain combines TRBV28 with TRBJ1-5, with D perhaps TRBD1 (5 bases). Germline CDR1 reads MDHEN; CDR2 reads SYDVKM. V gave up 3 bases and J gave up 6 bases, with 15 bases separating them. The CDR3 covers 15 residues. CDR3 bases: TGTGCCAGCAGTTTGGTTAAAGGAGGGGTTCAGCCCCAGCATTTT. This sequence encodes CASSLVKGGVQPQHF.

The chain is built from TRBV6-5 and TRBJ2-1, with D maybe TRBD2 (7 bases). The CDR3 totals 13 residues. CDR1 and CDR2 (germline): MNHEY, SVGAGI. V was trimmed by 4 bases and J by 9 bases, leaving 13 bases between them. The CDR3 nucleotides are TGTGCCAGCAGTTCCGGGGGGCTCAGTGAGCAGTTCTTC. Its protein product is CASSSGGLSEQFF.